Each of the 20 T cell receptor beta chains below was sequenced from the same sample in a study of blood T cell repertoires in COVID-19. Some clones are missing from TCRdb's copy, which holds only in-frame ones; the method was immunoSEQ multiplex PCR. The data show over 150,000 clones, roughly 84% seen once. The sequenced sample was peripheral blood. All receptors derive from a man aged 55-75 years with COVID-19, enrolled during active disease.

The chain uses TRBV12-3 or TRBV12-4 and TRBJ1-1, with D uncertain. Trimming shortened V by 6 bases and J by 5 bases, and 10 bases separated the two germline ends. This CDR3 contains 12 residues. CDR3 nucleotides: TGTGCCAGCAGCCTCCGTCTTACTGAAGCTTTCTTT. Encoded protein: CASSLRLTEAFF.

The chain recombines TRBV7-9 with TRBJ1-5, with 7 bases fitting TRBD1. This CDR3 spans 15 amino acids. The germline gives CDR1 SEHNR, CDR2 FQNEAQ (reference sequence). The trim removed 5 bases at V and 8 bases at J, leaving 12 bases unmatched. CDR3 in DNA: TGTGCCAGCAGCCAAGGACAGGCGCAATCGGAGCCCCAGCATTTT. It encodes CASSQGQAQSEPQHF.

The V and J genes are TRBV30 and TRBJ2-7; possible D gene TRBD1, 5 bases. The CDR3 has 14 amino acids. Trimming removed 2 bases from V and 2 bases from J, with 13 bases in between. Germline V gives CDR1 GTSNPN, CDR2 SVGIG (reference sequence). This CDR3 reads CAWSLIQGTYEQYF. The CDR3, as DNA: TGTGCCTGGAGTCTGATCCAGGGAACCTACGAGCAGTACTTC. The entire variable domain, with the rest obtained from reference TRBV30 and TRBJ2-7, is as follows: SQTIHQWPATLVQPVGSPLSLECTVEGTSNPNLYWYRQAAGRGLQLLFYSVGIGQISSEVPQNLSASRPQDRQFILSSKKLLLSDSGFYLCAWSLIQGTYEQYFGPGTRLTVT.

The chain links TRBV2 to TRBJ2-2; TRBD1 matches at 11 bases. Per germline, CDR1 SNHLY and CDR2 FYNNEI. Trimming removed 11 bases from V and 3 bases from J; junction bases left unmatched: 5. This CDR3 has 14 amino acids. The CDR3 nucleotides read TGTGCCGGCTGGGGACAGGGGGACACCGGGGAGCTGTTTTTT. This translates into CAGWGQGDTGELFF.

The CDR3 region is CASSELFGGDSTDTQYF. CDR3 in DNA: TGTGCCAGCAGTGAATTGTTCGGCGGGGACAGCACAGATACGCAGTATTTT. This chain joins TRBV6-1 and TRBJ2-3; a possible D gene is TRBD2 (6 bases). The CDR3 runs 17 residues. V was trimmed by 2 bases and J by 0 bases, leaving 15 bases between them. Germline CDR1 reads MNHNS; CDR2 reads SASEGT.

V and J are TRBV19 and TRBJ2-5; 9 bases are a match to TRBD1. Germline loops: CDR1 LNHDA, CDR2 SQIVND (reference sequence). The CDR3 spans 14 residues. Trimming removed 6 bases from V and 4 bases from J; junction bases left unmatched: 6. The CDR3 protein is CASREPGQGETQYF. In DNA, the CDR3 is TGTGCCAGTAGGGAACCGGGACAGGGAGAGACCCAGTACTTC. The full variable domain, its missing parts supplied by reference TRBV19 and TRBJ2-5, is DGGITQSPKYLFRKEGQNVTLSCEQNLNHDAMYWYRQDPGQGLRLIYYSQIVNDFQKGDIAEGYSVSREKKESFPLTVTSAQKNPTAFYLCASREPGQGETQYFGPGTRLLVL.

This clone was found a few times. The chain employs TRBV29-1 and TRBJ1-2; no firm D call. CDR3 length equals 11 residues. CDR1 is SQVTM, CDR2 ANQGSEA, per germline. V lost 4 bases to trimming and J lost 8 bases, with 11 bases between them. CDR3 residues: CSVGQSGGYTF. DNA for the CDR3: TGCAGCGTTGGTCAATCGGGGGGCTACACCTTC.

This clone was observed once. The chain combines TRBV29-1 with TRBJ2-7; perhaps TRBD2 as D (5 bases). Germline V gene sequence: CDR1 SQVTM, CDR2 ANQGSEA. The length of the CDR3 is 14 residues. Trimming pared 2 bases from V and 5 bases from J, leaving 16 bases between. This CDR3 is CSVEPGSIGNEQYF. In nucleotides, the CDR3 is TGCAGCGTTGAACCGGGATCAATTGGGAACGAGCAGTACTTC.

This chain links TRBV5-1 with TRBJ2-3, with 8 nucleotides matching TRBD2. V was pared by 4 bases and J by 5 bases, with 6 bases of the junction left unmatched. In germline, CDR1 is SGHRS, CDR2 YFSETQ. The CDR3 is made up of 14 amino acids. The CDR3 DNA follows: TGCGCCAGCAGCCCGGGGGGGCTCGGAGATACGCAGTATTTT. Translated, it gives CASSPGGLGDTQYF.

This chain connects TRBV19 to TRBJ1-2, with D uncertain. The germline V gene has CDR1 LNHDA and CDR2 SQIVND (reference sequence). Trimming removed 7 bases at V and 7 bases at J, with 16 bases between. This CDR3 comprises 13 residues. CDR3 DNA: TGTGCCAGTAAGGTGAGGCAGAGCCCTGGCTACACCTTC. Translation gives CASKVRQSPGYTF.

The chain couples TRBV7-3 to TRBJ2-2; no clear D gene. Per germline, CDR1 SGHTA and CDR2 FQGTGA. The CDR3 length is 14 residues. The V and J ends lost 5 bases and 4 bases respectively, with 11 bases between them. CDR3 sequence (DNA): TGTGCCAGCAGCCCCACAAGTACCACCGGGGAGCTGTTTTTT. Translated, it gives CASSPTSTTGELFF. The variable domain in full, completed from reference TRBV7-3 and TRBJ2-2, reads GAGVSQTPSNKVTEKGKYVELRCDPISGHTALYWYRQSLGQGPEFLIYFQGTGAADDSGLPNDRFFAVRPEGSVSTLKIQRTERGDSAVYLCASSPTSTTGELFFGEGSRLTVL.

V is TRBV19 and J is TRBJ2-1; 9 nucleotides line up with TRBD1. This CDR3 comprises 16 residues. The germline V gene encodes CDR1 LNHDA and CDR2 SQIVND (reference sequence). V was clipped by 6 bases and J by 9 bases; unmatched bases: 15. CDR3 bases: TGTGCCAGTAGACTTACCGGGACAGGGCGGGAAGGTGAGCAGTTCTTC. It encodes CASRLTGTGREGEQFF.

V usage is TRBV29-1 and J usage is TRBJ1-2, with TRBD1 as a possible D gene (5 bases). The CDR3 loop spans 12 amino acids. V lost 3 bases, J lost 4 bases, and 9 bases lay in between. Germline V gene data show CDR1 as SQVTM and CDR2 as ANQGSEA. This CDR3 is CSVEAGGYGYTF. The CDR3, as DNA: TGCAGCGTTGAGGCCGGGGGCTATGGCTACACCTTC.

The chain uses TRBV6-6 and TRBJ2-2; 9 bases agree with TRBD1. The CDR3 is 16 amino acids. J gave up 6 bases and V 6 bases, and 11 bases lay outside the gene matches. The germline V gene encodes CDR1 MNHNY and CDR2 SVGAGI (reference sequence). The DNA of the CDR3 is TGTGCCAGCAGCGCTCCGGGACAGGGTAAAGCCGGGGAGCTGTTTTTT. Translating it yields CASSAPGQGKAGELFF.

This chain connects TRBV18 to TRBJ1-2, with 9 nucleotides matching TRBD1. Trimming took 3 bases from V and 4 from J; bases not matched to a gene: 3. Germline loops: CDR1 KGHSH, CDR2 LQKENI. This CDR3 spans 14 amino acids. The CDR3 protein is CASSPDRGVYGYTF. CDR3 nucleotides: TGTGCCAGCTCACCGGACAGGGGAGTCTATGGCTACACCTTC.

This rearrangement joins TRBV19 to TRBJ2-2, with 7 bases fitting TRBD2. Trimming cost V 6 bases and J 0 bases; bases outside gene matches: 4. This CDR3 region has 15 residues. CDR1 LNHDA and CDR2 SQIVND come from the germline V gene (reference sequence). In nucleotides, the CDR3 is TGTGCCAGTAGCCCGGGACTACCGAACACCGGGGAGCTGTTTTTT. Amino acids: CASSPGLPNTGELFF. Full variable domain (rest looked up from reference TRBV19 and TRBJ2-2): DGGITQSPKYLFRKEGQNVTLSCEQNLNHDAMYWYRQDPGQGLRLIYYSQIVNDFQKGDIAEGYSVSREKKESFPLTVTSAQKNPTAFYLCASSPGLPNTGELFFGEGSRLTVL.

The V gene is TRBV19, the J gene TRBJ2-2; the D gene is possibly TRBD2 (5 bases). CDR1 and CDR2 from the germline V gene are LNHDA and SQIVND (reference sequence). With 1 base removed from V and 1 base from J, the gap between germline ends came to 10 bases. The CDR3 runs to 16 residues. The chain's CDR3 is CASSIVPGKNTGELFF. CDR3 bases: TGTGCCAGTAGTATAGTACCGGGGAAGAACACCGGGGAGCTGTTTTTT.

The J gene is TRBJ1-1, the V gene TRBV10-3, with D possibly matching TRBD1 (5 bases). CDR1 ENHRY and CDR2 SYGVKD come from the germline V gene. This CDR3 is 13 amino acids long. The V end lost 4 bases, the J end lost 2 bases, and 8 bases lay between the germline ends. The CDR3 loop is CAISAGGNTEAFF. The CDR3 DNA follows: TGTGCCATCAGTGCCGGGGGAAACACTGAAGCTTTCTTT.

This chain connects TRBV10-3 to TRBJ1-1; TRBD1 is a possible D gene (5 bases). Germline V gives CDR1 ENHRY, CDR2 SYGVKD. V was shortened by 10 bases and J by 2 bases, with 14 bases between the two germline ends. The CDR3 extends over 13 amino acids. The CDR3 bases are TGTGCCACCGCCGACAGTCTAAACACTGAAGCTTTCTTT. It is translated as CATADSLNTEAFF.

As concerns this clone: One end of the junction fails to match germline, which may point to a read error. This chain links TRBV2 with TRBJ2-1, with 12 nucleotides matching TRBD2. The V gene's germline CDR1 is SNHLY and CDR2 FYNNEI. The CDR3 runs 12 residues. The CDR3 region has the DNA TGTGCCAGCGGAGCTAGCGGGAGGGCCCAGCTCTTC. Translating gives CASGASGRAQLF. The full variable domain, its missing parts supplied by reference TRBV2 and TRBJ2-1, is EPEVTQTPSHQVTQMGQEVILRCVPISNHLYFYWYRQILGQKVEFLVSFYNNEISEKSEIFDDQFSVERPDGSNFTLKIRSTKLEDSAMYFCASGASGRAQLFGPGTRLTVL.